Shown below are 24 T cell receptor beta chains from a single sample sequenced in a study of T cells in Graves' hyperthyroidism and ophthalmopathy. Researchers took RNA transcripts and amplified the TCR beta CDR3 regions from them. The primer set for the first-round RT-PCR of the TCR CDR3 was HTBI. MiXCR, applied by TCRdb to the multiplex PCR reads, yields one record per CDR3 protein. The table records over 550,000 distinct CDR3 sequences, over 15% of them present only once. Input material: blood. The receptors originated from a woman aged 18-29 years with Graves' hyperthyroidism.

V and J are TRBV3-1 and TRBJ2-5, with no clear D. V lost 8 bases, J lost 5 bases, and 6 bases lay in between. This CDR3 contains 10 residues. Germline V lookup: CDR1 LGHDT, CDR2 YNNKEL (reference sequence). CDR3 amino acids: CASEQETQYF. CDR3 nucleotides: TGTGCCAGCGAACAGGAGACCCAGTACTTC.

In its sample, this clonotype was seen many times. The chain has TRBV12-3 or TRBV12-4 and TRBJ2-7; TRBD1 agrees at 9 bases. CDR3 length: 18 amino acids. The J segment lost 2 bases and the V segment lost 8 bases, leaving 19 bases of the junction unmatched. The CDR3 region is CASGDPGQGRGRAYEQYF. The CDR3 DNA reads as TGTGCCAGCGGAGACCCGGGACAGGGTAGGGGTAGGGCCTACGAGCAGTACTTC.

The genes are TRBV20-1 and TRBJ1-5; no firm D call. V lost 4 bases and J lost 6, with 28 bases in between. CDR1 is DFQATT, CDR2 SNEGSKA, per germline (reference sequence). The CDR3 loop spans 18 amino acids. This CDR3 reads CSAKRPTSPLGLSQPQHF. CDR3 in DNA: TGCAGTGCTAAACGACCGACTAGTCCGCTGGGCTTGAGTCAGCCCCAGCATTTT.

This clonotype was seen many times. The chain employs TRBV12-3 or TRBV12-4 and TRBJ2-3; 11 bases map to TRBD2. The CDR3 covers 17 residues. The V segment lost 0 bases and the J segment 5 bases; nucleotides outside the gene matches: 7. The CDR3 nucleotides read TGTGCCAGCAGTTTAGCGCTACTAGCGGGAGCCCTAGATACGCAGTATTTT. Translation gives CASSLALLAGALDTQYF.

This clonotype was counted many times. The chain joins TRBV12-3 or TRBV12-4 to TRBJ2-5, with TRBD2 matching 8 bases. Trimming took 7 bases from V and 3 from J; bases not matched to a gene: 7. The CDR3 is made up of 14 amino acids. The CDR3 DNA reads as TGTGCCAGCACCTCTCCAGCGGGGGAAGAGACCCAGTACTTC. The encoded protein is CASTSPAGEETQYF.

The genes are TRBV6-2 or TRBV6-3 and TRBJ2-5, with a tentative D call TRBD1 (5 bases). Trimming took off 4 bases at V and 1 base at J, with 10 bases between the two ends. Germline values: CDR1 MNHEY, CDR2 SVGEGT. This CDR3 is built from 14 residues. In nucleotides, the CDR3 is TGTGCCAGCAGTTTACGACAGACCCAAGAGACCCAGTACTTC. Its protein is CASSLRQTQETQYF.

Regarding this clonotype: A much larger clone sits a single nucleotide away, making a read error possible. The V gene is TRBV2, the J gene TRBJ2-1; D remains ambiguous. Trimming removed 10 bases at V and 6 bases at J, with 10 bases between. Germline-derived CDR1 and CDR2 are SNHLY and FYNNEI. The CDR3 covers 11 residues. The CDR3 DNA sequence: TGTGCCATCTCTGTGGCCAATGAGCAGTTCTTC. This translates into CAISVANEQFF.

This clonotype was seen only a few times. The chain is built from TRBV18 and TRBJ1-6; TRBD1 might be the D (5 bases). V shed 1 base and J shed 7 bases, with 11 bases lying between them. Germline assignment: CDR1 KGHSH and CDR2 LQKENI. This CDR3 has 15 residues. The CDR3 region is CASSPLVTANSPLHF. The CDR3 nucleotides are TGTGCCAGCTCACCACTCGTGACAGCGAATTCACCCCTCCACTTT.

The chain has TRBV15 and TRBJ1-2; D gene uncertain. Trimming took off 0 bases at V and 8 bases at J, with 13 bases between the two ends. The germline V gene has CDR1 LNHNV and CDR2 YYDKDF (reference sequence). The CDR3 has 14 residues. The CDR3 region has the DNA TGTGCCACCAGCAGAGATGGCCCGACAAGAGGCTACACCTTC. Translation: CATSRDGPTRGYTF. The full variable domain, its missing parts supplied by reference TRBV15 and TRBJ1-2, is DAMVIQNPRYQVTQFGKPVTLSCSQTLNHNVMYWYQQKSSQAPKLLFHYYDKDFNNEADTPDNFQSRRPNTSFCFLDIRSPGLGDTAMYLCATSRDGPTRGYTFGSGTRLTVV.

This chain connects TRBV2 to TRBJ2-3; D might be TRBD1 or TRBD2, each matching 5 bases. Trimming removed 2 bases from V and 1 base from J, with 19 bases in between. This CDR3 is built from 18 residues. Germline lookup yields CDR1 SNHLY and CDR2 FYNNEI. This chain's CDR3 is CASSEKMVGAGGTDTQYF. The CDR3 DNA is TGTGCCAGCAGTGAAAAAATGGTCGGGGCGGGTGGCACAGATACGCAGTATTTT.

Concerning this clonotype: One end of the junction does not line up with germline, which may come from a read error. J is TRBJ2-1 and V is TRBV7-7; D is unresolved. Germline lookup yields CDR1 SSHAT and CDR2 FNYEAQ (reference sequence). This CDR3 is 15 amino acids long. CDR3 amino acids: CASSLSKGSYNEQFF. In DNA form, the CDR3 reads TGTGCTAGCAGCTTATCAAAAGGGTCCTACAATGAGCAGTTCTTC.

This clonotype has a handful of counts. The chain joins TRBV7-2 to TRBJ2-1, with 11 bases identical to TRBD2. The germline gives CDR1 SGHTA, CDR2 FQGNSA. The CDR3 consists of 19 residues. The V segment lost 0 bases and the J segment 0 bases; nucleotides outside the gene matches: 7. Here the CDR3 reads CASSLAGGLAASSYNEQFF. The CDR3 DNA follows: TGTGCCAGCAGCTTAGCGGGGGGACTAGCGGCGAGCTCCTACAATGAGCAGTTCTTC.

The table lists this clonotype with a few counts. The chain combines TRBV2 with TRBJ1-5; D is uncertain. Germline CDR1 SNHLY, CDR2 FYNNEI. The CDR3 consists of 13 residues. V was trimmed by 8 bases and J by 7 bases, leaving 15 bases between them. This CDR3 is CASQKVPGQPQHF. The CDR3 DNA reads as TGTGCCAGCCAAAAGGTACCTGGGCAGCCCCAGCATTTT.

This clonotype has only a few counts. V is TRBV7-9 and J is TRBJ2-2; TRBD2 matches at 9 bases. Germline V gene data show CDR1 as SEHNR and CDR2 as FQNEAQ (reference sequence). The CDR3 extends over 16 amino acids. V was clipped by 5 bases and J by 0 bases; unmatched bases: 4. The CDR3 spells CASSPGLAPNTGELFF. The DNA of the CDR3 is TGTGCCAGCAGCCCCGGACTAGCGCCGAACACCGGGGAGCTGTTTTTT.

This clonotype was seen once. The chain carries TRBV7-9 and TRBJ1-1; the D is unclear. The germline V and J ends were trimmed by 5 bases and 6 bases, with 7 bases remaining between them. Per the germline V gene, CDR1 is SEHNR and CDR2 is FQNEAQ (reference sequence). The CDR3 spans 11 residues. CDR3 sequence (DNA): TGTGCCAGCAGCCAGATGGCTGAAGCTTTCTTT. Translation: CASSQMAEAFF.

The rearrangement joins TRBV20-1 to TRBJ2-7; no firm D call. This CDR3 region has 13 residues. Germline CDR1 reads DFQATT; CDR2 reads SNEGSKA (reference sequence). Between the trimmed V and J ends, which lost 3 bases and 4 bases, there was a span of 13 bases. In DNA form, the CDR3 reads TGCAGTGCTAGTAGCTATTCCCCTTACGAGCAGTACTTC. It specifies CSASSYSPYEQYF.

For this clonotype: It may be a read error: a sequence one base away is much more abundant. V usage is TRBV6-7 and J usage is TRBJ1-2; D is unclear. TRBV6-7 is an ORF; its function is uncertain. The CDR3 consists of 13 residues. CDR3 sequence: CASSYSQVYGYAF. CDR3 sequence (DNA): TGTGCCAGCAGTTACTCGCAGGTCTATGGCTACGCCTTC.

This clonotype was seen at least ten times. The chain joins TRBV6-1 to TRBJ2-7; 12 bases match TRBD2. This CDR3 is 18 amino acids long. Germline lookup yields CDR1 MNHNS and CDR2 SASEGT. J lost 3 bases, V lost 6 bases, and 15 bases had no gene match. CDR3 protein: CASSRKLAGGHRVYEQYF. The CDR3 region has the DNA TGTGCCAGCAGCCGAAAACTAGCGGGGGGCCATCGGGTCTACGAGCAGTACTTC.

The J gene is TRBJ2-3, the V gene TRBV6-2 or TRBV6-3; 7 nucleotides line up with TRBD1. This CDR3 spans 13 amino acids. Germline loops: CDR1 MNHEY, CDR2 SVGEGT. Trimming took 11 bases from V and 5 from J; bases not matched to a gene: 10. The CDR3 loop reads CACRTGVLDTQYF. The CDR3 DNA is TGTGCCTGCCGCACAGGGGTGCTAGATACGCAGTATTTT.

This clonotype was counted many times. CDR3 in amino acids: CASRETGKETQYF. The DNA of the CDR3 is TGTGCCAGCAGAGAGACAGGGAAGGAGACCCAGTACTTC. V is TRBV6-2 or TRBV6-3 and J is TRBJ2-5; TRBD1 matches at 7 bases. There are 13 residues in the CDR3. Germline CDR1 and CDR2: MNHEY and SVGEGT. The V segment lost 6 bases and the J segment 5 bases; nucleotides outside the gene matches: 6.

This sequence joins TRBV19 and TRBJ2-1, with D uncertain. Trimming shortened V by 3 bases and J by 8 bases, and 20 bases separated the two germline ends. Germline V CDR1 and CDR2: LNHDA, SQIVND (reference sequence). The CDR3 runs 16 residues. The CDR3 sequence: CASSMAGFSLVYEQFF. As DNA, the CDR3 is TGTGCCAGTAGTATGGCCGGGTTTAGTCTCGTGTATGAGCAGTTCTTC.

The CDR3 DNA follows: TGCAGTGCTAAGAGACTGAATCAGCCCCAGCATTTT. It codes for CSAKRLNQPQHF. J is TRBJ1-5 and V is TRBV20-1; D not certain. V was trimmed by 4 bases and J by 4 bases, leaving 8 bases between them. In germline, CDR1 is DFQATT, CDR2 SNEGSKA (reference sequence). The CDR3 spans 12 residues.

The V gene is TRBV24-1, the J gene TRBJ2-1, with a tentative D call TRBD2 (5 bases). With 5 bases removed from V and 8 bases from J, the gap between germline ends came to 12 bases. The CDR3 totals 13 residues. Germline V CDR1 and CDR2: KGHDR, SFDVKD. CDR3: CATSGIFGDEQFF. DNA for the CDR3: TGTGCCACCAGTGGGATTTTCGGGGATGAGCAGTTCTTC.

This clonotype was observed at least ten times. V is TRBV7-2 and J is TRBJ2-7; 8 bases match TRBD1. CDR3 length: 14 amino acids. The ends lost 5 bases at V and 3 bases at J; junction bases unmatched: 6. Germline V lookup: CDR1 SGHTA, CDR2 FQGNSA. The DNA of the CDR3 is TGTGCCAGCAGCCCCCAGGACAGGGTCTACGAGCAGTACTTC. This codes for CASSPQDRVYEQYF.